The 21 T cell receptor beta chains below all came from one sample that was sequenced in a study of cytomegalovirus exposure and HLA in healthy donors. PCR was performed using 60 Vbeta and 13 Jbeta primers. Sequencing was performed with immunoSEQ multiplex PCR; in TCRdb, only in-frame clones are kept and a portion is missing. The repertoire holds 150,000 to 200,000 clones, with about 62% as singletons. The material sequenced was PBMCs. The receptor set was obtained from a man aged 40-49 years in good health and CMV-seronegative.

The V gene is TRBV5-1, the J gene TRBJ2-2, with TRBD1 matching 10 bases. With 4 bases clipped from V and 0 bases from J, the junction kept 9 bases outside the gene matches. Germline loops: CDR1 SGHRS, CDR2 YFSETQ. The CDR3 has 18 amino acids. The CDR3, as DNA: TGCGCCAGCAGCCCCGGGACAGGGGTTCCCGCGAACACCGGGGAGCTGTTTTTT. The encoded protein is CASSPGTGVPANTGELFF. Together with reference TRBV5-1 and TRBJ2-2, the CDR3 gives the full variable domain: KAGVTQTPRYLIKTRGQQVTLSCSPISGHRSVSWYQQTPGQGLQFLFEYFSETQRNKGNFPGRFSGRQFSNSRSEMNVSTLELGDSALYLCASSPGTGVPANTGELFFGEGSRLTVL.

This clone was observed a handful of times. The chain combines TRBV5-1 with TRBJ1-1; no clear D. Germline CDR1 and CDR2: SGHRS and YFSETQ. The CDR3 covers 14 residues. V lost 4 bases, J lost 7 bases, and 17 bases lay in between. The CDR3 sequence is CASSPQSSRDEAFF. The CDR3 DNA is TGCGCCAGCAGCCCCCAGAGCTCACGGGATGAAGCTTTCTTT.

V gene TRBV2 combines with J gene TRBJ1-1; possibly TRBD1 for D (6 bases). Germline CDR1 reads SNHLY; CDR2 reads FYNNEI. The CDR3 spans 13 residues. V lost 6 bases to trimming and J lost 1 base, with 9 bases between them. The CDR3 region is CASRDSQNTEAFF. The CDR3 region has the DNA TGTGCCAGCAGGGACAGTCAGAACACTGAAGCTTTCTTT.

The chain links TRBV6-1 to TRBJ1-3; the match to TRBD1 covers 8 bases. Germline CDR1 is MNHNS and CDR2 is SASEGT. Trimming at V came to 3 bases and at J to 0 bases, leaving 4 bases not matched to a gene. The CDR3 covers 16 residues. The CDR3 region is CASSDNTGGSGNTIYF. CDR3 DNA sequence: TGTGCCAGCAGTGACAACACAGGGGGCTCTGGAAACACCATATATTTT.

The chain couples TRBV4-1 to TRBJ1-4; 7 bases match TRBD1. This CDR3 contains 17 residues. Germline V gene data show CDR1 as MGHRA and CDR2 as YSYEKL. The V and J ends lost 3 bases and 5 bases, in that order; junction bases with no gene match: 12. The DNA of the CDR3 is TGCGCCAGCAGCCATGGGACAGCGGGCATACTGAATGAAAAACTGTTTTTT. It specifies CASSHGTAGILNEKLFF.

CDR3 protein: CASSQGTGPARGYTF. CDR3 sequence (DNA): TGCGCCAGCAGCCAAGGGACAGGGCCAGCAAGGGGCTACACCTTC. The chain carries TRBV4-3 and TRBJ1-2, with 8 bases fitting TRBD1. CDR3 length: 15 amino acids. Germline CDR1 LGHNA, CDR2 YSLEER. Germline trimming cut 1 base from V and 8 bases from J; bases unmatched to any gene: 9.

This chain joins TRBV6-4 and TRBJ1-2, with D perhaps TRBD1 (5 bases). The length of the CDR3 is 17 residues. CDR1 and CDR2 from the germline V gene are MRHNA and SNTAGT. Trimming shortened V by 7 bases and J by 3 bases, and 24 bases separated the two germline ends. The CDR3 region is CASTTLFGARAYYGYTF. CDR3 DNA sequence: TGTGCCAGCACCACCTTATTTGGGGCCAGGGCTTACTATGGCTACACCTTC.

This clone was seen only a few times. The CDR3 is CASSLGTPAGYTF. The CDR3 DNA is TGTGCCAGCAGTCTCGGGACTCCGGCTGGCTACACCTTC. The gene calls are TRBV28 and TRBJ1-2; a weak D match, TRBD1 (5 bases). Germline loops: CDR1 MDHEN, CDR2 SYDVKM. The ends were cut back, 5 bases at V and 7 bases at J, with 14 bases in the middle. The CDR3 sequence is 13 residues long.

The chain couples TRBV2 to TRBJ1-1, with no clear D. CDR3 length: 13 amino acids. CDR1 is SNHLY and CDR2 is FYNNEI in the germline V gene. Trimming took 7 bases from V and 1 from J, leaving 10 bases between them. The CDR3 loop is CASTQEENTEAFF. Here the CDR3 DNA reads TGTGCCAGCACCCAGGAGGAGAACACTGAAGCTTTCTTT.

The rearrangement uses TRBV29-1 and TRBJ2-7; 9 positions agree with TRBD1. This CDR3 is built from 14 residues. After removal of 5 bases from V and 6 bases from J, the junction contained 11 bases not matched to a gene. The germline V gene encodes CDR1 SQVTM and CDR2 ANQGSEA. CDR3 sequence (DNA): TGCAGCGTTACCTACGGACAGGGGACCGGCGAGCAGTACTTC. Protein sequence: CSVTYGQGTGEQYF.

The J gene is TRBJ2-3, the V gene TRBV6-5; tentatively, D is TRBD2 (5 bases). The V and J ends lost 1 base and 0 bases respectively, with 11 bases between them. This CDR3 has 16 residues. The germline V gene has CDR1 MNHEY and CDR2 SVGAGI. This CDR3 reads CASSYFGGRSTDTQYF. CDR3 sequence (DNA): TGTGCCAGCAGTTACTTCGGCGGGCGTAGCACAGATACGCAGTATTTT.

The rearrangement uses TRBV6-5 and TRBJ1-2; 8 bases align to TRBD1. V shed 5 bases, J shed 6 bases, and the junction held 11 bases outside the gene matches. Germline-derived CDR1 and CDR2 are MNHEY and SVGAGI. The CDR3 loop spans 15 amino acids. CDR3 sequence reads: CASSPGQAGLDGYTF. The CDR3 region has the DNA TGTGCCAGCAGTCCGGGACAGGCCGGGCTCGATGGCTACACCTTC.

This chain links TRBV5-6 with TRBJ2-1; possibly TRBD2 for D (7 bases). The CDR3 length is 16 residues. Germline assignment: CDR1 SGHDT and CDR2 YYEEEE. Trimming pared 4 bases from V and 8 bases from J, leaving 22 bases between. The CDR3 loop is CASSRLLGGGGHEQFF. Written as DNA, the CDR3 is TGTGCCAGCAGCCGACTTCTTGGGGGGGGCGGGCATGAGCAGTTCTTC.

This clone was picked up a small number of times. Written as DNA, the CDR3 is TGTGCCACCTCCCCTGGAGACAGGGGTACAGATACGCAGTATTTT. It is translated as CATSPGDRGTDTQYF. V and J are TRBV5-4 and TRBJ2-3; 8 bases are a match to TRBD1. The CDR3 totals 15 residues. Trimming took 9 bases from V and 3 from J; bases not matched to a gene: 12. Per germline, CDR1 SGHNT and CDR2 YYREEE (reference sequence).

The chain links TRBV30 to TRBJ1-1; 12 bases are a match to TRBD1. The CDR3 runs to 15 residues. V was pared by 1 base and J by 3 bases, with 3 bases of the junction left unmatched. CDR1 and CDR2 from the germline V gene are GTSNPN and SVGIG (reference sequence). The CDR3 region is CAWSGDRGHDTEAFF. DNA of the CDR3: TGTGCCTGGAGTGGGGACAGGGGGCATGACACTGAAGCTTTCTTT.

This clone has only one observation. The genes are TRBV5-1 and TRBJ1-4; the match to TRBD1 covers 7 bases. This CDR3 region has 15 residues. V gave up 3 bases and J gave up 5 bases; unmatched junction bases: 7. CDR1 is SGHRS, CDR2 YFSETQ, per germline. DNA for the CDR3: TGCGCCAGCAGCTCGCAGCAGGGGGAGAATGAAAAACTGTTTTTT. The encoded protein is CASSSQQGENEKLFF.

The rearrangement uses TRBV2 and TRBJ2-1, with TRBD2 matching 13 bases. The J segment lost 7 bases and the V segment lost 4 bases, leaving 10 bases of the junction unmatched. The CDR3 is 17 amino acids. Per the germline V gene, CDR1 is SNHLY and CDR2 is FYNNEI. The DNA of the CDR3 is TGTGCCAGCAGTGTCCCGGAACTAGCGGGAGGGGTGAATGAGCAGTTCTTC. It yields the protein CASSVPELAGGVNEQFF.

This chain uses TRBV7-2 with TRBJ2-1; 10 bases are shared with TRBD2. Trimming took 5 bases from V and 8 from J; bases not matched to a gene: 6. The V gene's germline CDR1 is SGHTA and CDR2 FQGNSA. This CDR3 has 14 amino acids. CDR3 nucleotides: TGTGCCAGCAGCCCCACTAGCGGGAACGATGAGCAGTTCTTC. This codes for CASSPTSGNDEQFF. The full variable domain, rest sourced from reference TRBV7-2 and TRBJ2-1, is GAGVSQSPSNKVTEKGKDVELRCDPISGHTALYWYRQSLGQGLEFLIYFQGNSAPDKSGLPSDRFSAERTGGSVSTLTIQRTQQEDSAVYLCASSPTSGNDEQFFGPGTRLTVL.

There are a few counts of this clone. J is TRBJ2-1 and V is TRBV9, with 16 positions matching TRBD2. From germline, CDR1 is SGDLS and CDR2 YYNGEE. After removal of 0 bases from V and 7 bases from J, the junction contained 7 bases not matched to a gene. CDR3 size: 18 residues. The CDR3 sequence: CASSVAGLAGGHRNEQFF. The CDR3 region has the DNA TGTGCCAGCAGCGTAGCGGGACTAGCGGGAGGGCACAGGAATGAGCAGTTCTTC.

The chain couples TRBV27 to TRBJ2-7, with a possible D match to TRBD1 (5 bases). Germline V gene data show CDR1 as MNHEY and CDR2 as SMNVEV (reference sequence). The CDR3 has 14 residues. V shed 4 bases and J shed 4 bases, with 14 bases lying between them. CDR3 bases: TGTGCCAGCAGTTCGAGACAGTTCGAGTACGAGCAGTACTTC. It yields the protein CASSSRQFEYEQYF.

The V call is TRBV10-2, the J call TRBJ2-7, with TRBD1 matching over 7 bases. V was pared by 3 bases and J by 3 bases, with 2 bases of the junction left unmatched. Germline V gene lookup returns CDR1 WSHSY and CDR2 SAAADI. CDR3 size: 13 residues. CDR3 sequence reads: CASSDRDSYEQYF. The CDR3 DNA sequence: TGCGCCAGCAGTGACCGGGACAGCTACGAGCAGTACTTC.